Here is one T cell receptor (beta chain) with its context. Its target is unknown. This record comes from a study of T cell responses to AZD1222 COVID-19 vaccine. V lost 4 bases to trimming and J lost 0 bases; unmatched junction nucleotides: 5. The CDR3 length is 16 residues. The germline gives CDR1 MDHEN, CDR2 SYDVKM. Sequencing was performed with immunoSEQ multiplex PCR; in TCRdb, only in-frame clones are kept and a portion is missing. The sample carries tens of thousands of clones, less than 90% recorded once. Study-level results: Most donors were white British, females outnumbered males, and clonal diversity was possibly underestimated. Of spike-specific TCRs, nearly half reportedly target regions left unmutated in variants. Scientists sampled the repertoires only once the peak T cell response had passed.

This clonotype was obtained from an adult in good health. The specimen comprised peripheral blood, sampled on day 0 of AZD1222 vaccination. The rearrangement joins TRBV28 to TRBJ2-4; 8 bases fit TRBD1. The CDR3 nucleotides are TGTGCCAGCAGTTCGGACAGGGATCTAGCCAAAAACATTCAGTACTTC. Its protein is CASSSDRDLAKNIQYF.